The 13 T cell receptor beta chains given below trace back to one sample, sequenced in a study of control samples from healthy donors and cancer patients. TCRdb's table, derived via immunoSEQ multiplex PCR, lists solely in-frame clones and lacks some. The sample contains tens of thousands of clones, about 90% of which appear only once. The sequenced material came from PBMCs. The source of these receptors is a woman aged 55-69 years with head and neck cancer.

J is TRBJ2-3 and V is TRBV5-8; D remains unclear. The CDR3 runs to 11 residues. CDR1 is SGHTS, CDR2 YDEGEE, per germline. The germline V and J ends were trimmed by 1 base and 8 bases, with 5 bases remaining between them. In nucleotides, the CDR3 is TGTGCCAGCAGCTTGTCCGGTACGCAGTATTTT. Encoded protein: CASSLSGTQYF. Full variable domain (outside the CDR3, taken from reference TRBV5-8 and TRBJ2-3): EAGVTQSPTHLIKTRGQQATLRCSPISGHTSVYWYQQALGLGLQFLLWYDEGEERNRGNFPPRFSGRQFPNYSSELNVNALELEDSALYLCASSLSGTQYFGPGTRLTVL.

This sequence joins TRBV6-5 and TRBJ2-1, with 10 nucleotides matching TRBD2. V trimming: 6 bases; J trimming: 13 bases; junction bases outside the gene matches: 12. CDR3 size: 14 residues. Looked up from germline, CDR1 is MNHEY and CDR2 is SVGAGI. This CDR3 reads CASRRSGASGSQFF. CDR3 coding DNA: TGTGCCAGCAGGCGCTCGGGGGCTAGCGGGAGTCAGTTCTTC.

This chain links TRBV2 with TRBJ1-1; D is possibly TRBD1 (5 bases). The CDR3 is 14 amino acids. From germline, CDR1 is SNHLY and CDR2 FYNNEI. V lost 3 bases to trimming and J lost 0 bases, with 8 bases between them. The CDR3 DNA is TGTGCCAGCAGTGAGACAGCGTTGAACACTGAAGCTTTCTTT. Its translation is CASSETALNTEAFF.

The CDR3 spells CASSESGGPSYNEQFF. DNA for the CDR3: TGTGCCAGCAGTGAAAGCGGGGGGCCCTCCTACAATGAGCAGTTCTTC. This chain links TRBV2 with TRBJ2-1, with 9 nucleotides matching TRBD2. The CDR3 has 16 residues. In germline, CDR1 is SNHLY, CDR2 FYNNEI. J lost 0 bases, V lost 2 bases, and 2 bases had no gene match.

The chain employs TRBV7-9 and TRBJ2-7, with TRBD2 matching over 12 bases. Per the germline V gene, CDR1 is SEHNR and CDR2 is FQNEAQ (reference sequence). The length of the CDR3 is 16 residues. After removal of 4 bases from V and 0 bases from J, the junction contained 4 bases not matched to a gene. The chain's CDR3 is CASSSKTSGSSYEQYF. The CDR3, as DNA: TGTGCCAGCAGCTCAAAGACTAGCGGGAGCTCCTACGAGCAGTACTTC.

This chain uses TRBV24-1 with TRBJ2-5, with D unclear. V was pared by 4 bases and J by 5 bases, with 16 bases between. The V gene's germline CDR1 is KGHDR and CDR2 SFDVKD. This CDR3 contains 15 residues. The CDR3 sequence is CATSDPARAPETQYF. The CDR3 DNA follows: TGTGCCACCAGTGACCCCGCCCGAGCGCCGGAGACCCAGTACTTC.

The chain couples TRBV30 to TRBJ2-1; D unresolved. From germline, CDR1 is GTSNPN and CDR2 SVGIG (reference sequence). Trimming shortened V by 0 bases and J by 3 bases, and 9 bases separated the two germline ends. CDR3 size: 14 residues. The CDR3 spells CAWSVTGNYNEQFF. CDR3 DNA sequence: TGTGCCTGGAGTGTAACGGGTAACTACAATGAGCAGTTCTTC.

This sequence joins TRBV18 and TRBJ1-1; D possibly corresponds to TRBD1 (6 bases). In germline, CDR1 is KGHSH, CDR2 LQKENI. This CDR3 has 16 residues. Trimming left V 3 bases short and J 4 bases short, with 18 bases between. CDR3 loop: CASSPQQGSRFTEAFF. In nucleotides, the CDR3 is TGTGCCAGCTCACCTCAACAGGGTTCCCGGTTCACTGAAGCTTTCTTT.

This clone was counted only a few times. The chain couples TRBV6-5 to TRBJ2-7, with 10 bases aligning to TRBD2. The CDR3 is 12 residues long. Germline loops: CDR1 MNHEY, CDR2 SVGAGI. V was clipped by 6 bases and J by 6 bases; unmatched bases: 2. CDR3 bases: TGTGCCAGCAGACTAGCGGGACGCGAGCAGTACTTC. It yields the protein CASRLAGREQYF.

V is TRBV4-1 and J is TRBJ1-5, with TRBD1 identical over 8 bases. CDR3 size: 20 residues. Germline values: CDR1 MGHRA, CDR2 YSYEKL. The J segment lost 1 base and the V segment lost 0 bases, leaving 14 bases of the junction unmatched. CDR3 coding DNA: TGCGCCAGCAGCCAAGATCAGGGACAGGCGGTTTCTCGGAGCAATCAGCCCCAGCATTTT. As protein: CASSQDQGQAVSRSNQPQHF.

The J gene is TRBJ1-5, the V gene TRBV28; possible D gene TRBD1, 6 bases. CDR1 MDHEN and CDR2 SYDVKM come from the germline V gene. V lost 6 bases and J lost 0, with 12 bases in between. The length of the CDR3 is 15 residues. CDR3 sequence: CASSAQGFSNQPQHF. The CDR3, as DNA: TGTGCCAGCAGCGCCCAGGGGTTTAGCAATCAGCCCCAGCATTTT.

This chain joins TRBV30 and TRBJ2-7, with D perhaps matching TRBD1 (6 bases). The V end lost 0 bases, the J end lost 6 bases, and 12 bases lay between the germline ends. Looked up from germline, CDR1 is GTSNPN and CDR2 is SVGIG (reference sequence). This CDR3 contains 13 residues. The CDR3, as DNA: TGTGCCTGGAGTGTACAAGTAGGGGGCGAGCAGTACTTC. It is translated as CAWSVQVGGEQYF.

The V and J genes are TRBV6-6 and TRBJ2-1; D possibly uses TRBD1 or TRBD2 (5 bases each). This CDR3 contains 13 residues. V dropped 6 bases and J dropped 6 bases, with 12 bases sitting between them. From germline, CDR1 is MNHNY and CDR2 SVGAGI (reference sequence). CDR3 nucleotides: TGTGCCAGCAGAGACACCGGGACCAATGAGCAGTTCTTC. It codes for CASRDTGTNEQFF.